This TCR beta chain was retrieved from a study of T cells in localized non-small cell lung cancer. Note on this clone: As yet, its antigen is unknown.

Study-level points and caveats: In adjacent lung, a median around 52 of the top 100 tumor clones were found. Uninvolved adjacent lung showed higher T cell clonality than tumor.

Trimming shortened V by 3 bases and J by 0 bases, and 6 bases separated the two germline ends. Germline loops: CDR1 SGDLS, CDR2 YYNGEE. The CDR3 spans 13 residues. Method: immunoSEQ multiplex PCR; TCRdb's copy keeps in-frame clones and lacks some. The repertoire holds roughly 25,000 clones, about 86% seen once, with 5.8% in the top ten. V is TRBV9 and J is TRBJ2-5; D not certain. The input for sequencing was peripheral blood, taken before any cancer treatment. The sequence came from a male donor older than 55 with stage II squamous cell lung carcinoma. CDR3 sequence (DNA): TGTGCCAGCAGCGCCCAGGACCAAGAGACCCAGTACTTC. Protein product: CASSAQDQETQYF.